Reported below is one T cell receptor beta chain. TCRdb itself ran the 5' RACE reads through MiXCR, one entry per CDR3 protein. This table holds some 39,000 distinct CDR3 sequences, about an eighth found once. The source of the sample is a study of CD8 T cells in ankylosing spondylitis. Material for sequencing was synovial fluid, either unsorted or a sorted T cell fraction (not recorded which). The TCR was taken from a male donor with ankylosing spondylitis.

The CDR3, as DNA: TGCAGTGCTGAACCGGAGGGATACGAGCAGTACTTC. As protein: CSAEPEGYEQYF. The rearrangement links TRBV20-1 to TRBJ2-7; a possible D gene is TRBD2 (6 bases). This CDR3 comprises 12 residues. Germline V lookup: CDR1 DFQATT, CDR2 SNEGSKA (reference sequence). V was trimmed by 5 bases and J by 4 bases, leaving 12 bases between them.